This TCR beta chain was identified in a study of PD-1 blockade in classical Hodgkin lymphoma. Study in general: Each patient was given nivolumab 3 mg/kg through a vein every 2 weeks. Study findings and constraints: By C4D1, diversity of CD4+ TCRs had risen significantly, whereas that of CD8+ TCRs had not.

Measured with immunoSEQ multiplex PCR; TCRdb has only the in-frame clones, and not every one. The table records some 93,000 clones, approximately 86% of them present only once. The CDR3 length is 16 residues. CDR1 SGHTA and CDR2 FQGNSA come from the germline V gene. Trimming took 3 bases from V and 8 from J; bases not matched to a gene: 8. This clone is medium-sized by share. What it recognizes is unknown. As for time point: cycle 4 day 1 (C4D1), after more than five weeks of nivolumab. There was relapse after autologous stem cell transplantation in every patient, and there was variation in brentuximab vedotin exposure.

The sequence was obtained from a human donor with classical Hodgkin lymphoma. The chain employs TRBV7-2 and TRBJ2-1, with TRBD2 identical over 12 bases. The sample here was peripheral blood mononuclear cells (PBMCs), taken before the fourth cycle of nivolumab. The chain's CDR3 is CASSFSAASGRDEQFF. Here the CDR3 DNA reads TGTGCCAGCAGCTTTTCAGCGGCTAGCGGGAGGGATGAGCAGTTCTTC.